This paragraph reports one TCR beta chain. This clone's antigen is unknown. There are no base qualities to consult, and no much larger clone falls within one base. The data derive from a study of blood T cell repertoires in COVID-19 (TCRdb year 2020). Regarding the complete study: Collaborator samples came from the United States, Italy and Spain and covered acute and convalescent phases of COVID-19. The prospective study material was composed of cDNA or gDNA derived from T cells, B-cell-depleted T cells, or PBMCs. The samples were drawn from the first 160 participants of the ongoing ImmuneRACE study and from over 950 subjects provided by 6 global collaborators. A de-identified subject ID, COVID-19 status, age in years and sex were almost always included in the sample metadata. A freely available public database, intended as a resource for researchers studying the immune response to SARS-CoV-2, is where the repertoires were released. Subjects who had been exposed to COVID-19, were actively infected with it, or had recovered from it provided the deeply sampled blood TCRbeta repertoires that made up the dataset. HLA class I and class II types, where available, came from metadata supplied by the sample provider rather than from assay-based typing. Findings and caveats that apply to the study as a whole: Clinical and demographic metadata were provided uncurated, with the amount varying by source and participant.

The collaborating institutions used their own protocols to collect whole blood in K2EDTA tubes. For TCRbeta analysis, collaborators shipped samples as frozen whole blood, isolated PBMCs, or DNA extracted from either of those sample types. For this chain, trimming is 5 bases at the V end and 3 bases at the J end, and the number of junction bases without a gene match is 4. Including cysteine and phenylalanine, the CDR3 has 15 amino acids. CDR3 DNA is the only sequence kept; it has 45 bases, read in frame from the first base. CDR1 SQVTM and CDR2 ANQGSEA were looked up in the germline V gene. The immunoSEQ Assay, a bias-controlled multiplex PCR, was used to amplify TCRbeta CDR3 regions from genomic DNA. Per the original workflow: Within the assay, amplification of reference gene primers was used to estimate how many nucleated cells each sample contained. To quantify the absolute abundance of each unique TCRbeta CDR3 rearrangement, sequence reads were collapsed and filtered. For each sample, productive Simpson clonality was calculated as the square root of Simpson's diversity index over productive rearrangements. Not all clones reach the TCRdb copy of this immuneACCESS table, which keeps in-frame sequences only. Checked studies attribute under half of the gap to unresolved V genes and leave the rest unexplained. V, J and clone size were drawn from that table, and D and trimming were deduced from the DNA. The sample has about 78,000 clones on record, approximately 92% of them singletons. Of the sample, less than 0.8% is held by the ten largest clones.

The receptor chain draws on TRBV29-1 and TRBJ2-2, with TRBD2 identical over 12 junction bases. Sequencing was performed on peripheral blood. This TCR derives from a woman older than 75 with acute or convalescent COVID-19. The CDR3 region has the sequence CSVSSGRADTGELFF. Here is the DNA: TGCAGCGTTTCTAGCGGGAGGGCCGACACCGGGGAGCTGTTTTTT.